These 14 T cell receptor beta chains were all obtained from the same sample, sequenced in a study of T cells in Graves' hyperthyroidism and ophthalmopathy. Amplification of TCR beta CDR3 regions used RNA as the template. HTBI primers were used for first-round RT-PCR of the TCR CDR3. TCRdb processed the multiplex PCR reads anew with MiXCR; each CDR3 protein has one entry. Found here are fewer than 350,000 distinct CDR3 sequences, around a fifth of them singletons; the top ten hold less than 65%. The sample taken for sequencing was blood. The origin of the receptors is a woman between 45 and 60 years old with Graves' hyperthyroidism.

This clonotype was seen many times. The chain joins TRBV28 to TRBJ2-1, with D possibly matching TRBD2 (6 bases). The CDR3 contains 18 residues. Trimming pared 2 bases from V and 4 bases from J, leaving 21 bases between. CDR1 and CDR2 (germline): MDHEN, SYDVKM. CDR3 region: CASSLAGTFHLAYNEQFF. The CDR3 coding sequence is TGTGCCAGCAGTTTAGCCGGGACTTTCCACCTAGCTTACAATGAGCAGTTCTTC.

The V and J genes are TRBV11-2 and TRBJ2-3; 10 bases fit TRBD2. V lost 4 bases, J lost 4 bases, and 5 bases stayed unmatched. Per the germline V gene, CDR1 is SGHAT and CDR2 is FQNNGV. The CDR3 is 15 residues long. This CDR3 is CASSYSGGASDTQYF. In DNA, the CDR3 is TGTGCCAGCAGCTACAGCGGGGGGGCCTCAGATACGCAGTATTTT.

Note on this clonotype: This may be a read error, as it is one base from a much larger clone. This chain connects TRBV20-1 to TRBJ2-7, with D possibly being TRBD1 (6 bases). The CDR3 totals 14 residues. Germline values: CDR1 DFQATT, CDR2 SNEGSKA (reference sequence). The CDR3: CSTRARGQTYEQYF. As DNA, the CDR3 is TGCAGTACTAGAGCTCGGGGACAAACCTACGAGCAGTACTTC.

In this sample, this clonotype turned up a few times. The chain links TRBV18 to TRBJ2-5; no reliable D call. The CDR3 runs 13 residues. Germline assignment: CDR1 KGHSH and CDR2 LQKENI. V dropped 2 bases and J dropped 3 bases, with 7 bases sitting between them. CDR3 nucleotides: TGTGCCAGCTCACCAAGACGTGAAGAGACCCAGTACTTC. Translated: CASSPRREETQYF.

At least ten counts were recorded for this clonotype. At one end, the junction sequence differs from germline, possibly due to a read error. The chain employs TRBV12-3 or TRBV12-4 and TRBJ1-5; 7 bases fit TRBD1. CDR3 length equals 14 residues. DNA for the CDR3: TGCGCCAGCAGCTTGGGACAGCGTAATCAGCCCCAGCATTTT. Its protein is CASSLGQRNQPQHF.

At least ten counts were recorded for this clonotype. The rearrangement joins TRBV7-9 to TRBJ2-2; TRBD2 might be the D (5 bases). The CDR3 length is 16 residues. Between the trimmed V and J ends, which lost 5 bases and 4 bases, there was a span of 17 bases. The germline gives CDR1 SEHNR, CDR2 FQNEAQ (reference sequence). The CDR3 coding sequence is TGTGCCAGCAGCGGGTCCGGGAAAGTATCCACCGGGGAGCTGTTTTTT. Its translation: CASSGSGKVSTGELFF.

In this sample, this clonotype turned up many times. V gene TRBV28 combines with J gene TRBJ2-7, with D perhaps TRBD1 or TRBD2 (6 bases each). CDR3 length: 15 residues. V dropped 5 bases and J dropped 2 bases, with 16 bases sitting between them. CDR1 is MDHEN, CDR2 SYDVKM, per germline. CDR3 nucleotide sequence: TGTGCCAGCAGTGGAGGGGGGCGGGGTCCCTACGAGCAGTACTTC. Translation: CASSGGGRGPYEQYF.

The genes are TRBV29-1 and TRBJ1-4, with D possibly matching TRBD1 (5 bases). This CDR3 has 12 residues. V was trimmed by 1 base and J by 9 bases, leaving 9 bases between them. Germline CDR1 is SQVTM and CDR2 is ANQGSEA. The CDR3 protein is CSVEGGSKKLFF. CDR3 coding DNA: TGCAGCGTTGAAGGGGGGTCGAAAAAACTGTTTTTT.

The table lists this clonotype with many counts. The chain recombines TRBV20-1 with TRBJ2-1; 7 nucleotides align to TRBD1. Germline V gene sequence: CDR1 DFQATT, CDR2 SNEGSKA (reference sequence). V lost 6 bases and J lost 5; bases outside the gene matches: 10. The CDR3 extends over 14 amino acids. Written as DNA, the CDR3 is TGCAGTGCCAGAAGACAGGGTAGGAACAATGAGCAGTTCTTC. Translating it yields CSARRQGRNNEQFF.

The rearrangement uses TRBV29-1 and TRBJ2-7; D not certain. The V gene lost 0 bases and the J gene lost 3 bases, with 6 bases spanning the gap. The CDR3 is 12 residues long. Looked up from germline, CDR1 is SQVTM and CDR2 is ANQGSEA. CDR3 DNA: TGCAGCGTTGAAGAGGCAGGCTACGAGCAGTACTTC. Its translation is CSVEEAGYEQYF.

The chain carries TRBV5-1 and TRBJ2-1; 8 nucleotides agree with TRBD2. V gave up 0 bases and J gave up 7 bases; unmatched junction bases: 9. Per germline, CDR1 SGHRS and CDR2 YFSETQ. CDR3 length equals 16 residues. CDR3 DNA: TGCGCCAGCAGCTTGGCCGCGGGAGGCCAGAATAATGAGCAGTTCTTC. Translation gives CASSLAAGGQNNEQFF.

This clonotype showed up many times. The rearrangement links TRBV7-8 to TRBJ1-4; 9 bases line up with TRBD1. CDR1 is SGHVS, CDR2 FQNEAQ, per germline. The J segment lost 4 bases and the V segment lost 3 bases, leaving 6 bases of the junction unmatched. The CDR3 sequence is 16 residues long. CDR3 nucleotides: TGTGCCAGCAGCTTGTCCCGGGACAGGGTTAATGAAAAACTGTTTTTT. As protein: CASSLSRDRVNEKLFF.

The CDR3 spells CASRKGLNQETQYF. DNA for the CDR3: TGTGCCAGCAGAAAGGGCCTTAACCAAGAGACCCAGTACTTC. The genes are TRBV6-2 or TRBV6-3 and TRBJ2-5, with unresolved D. Trimming removed 6 bases at V and 0 bases at J, with 11 bases between. In germline, CDR1 is MNHEY, CDR2 SVGEGT. The CDR3 runs 14 residues.

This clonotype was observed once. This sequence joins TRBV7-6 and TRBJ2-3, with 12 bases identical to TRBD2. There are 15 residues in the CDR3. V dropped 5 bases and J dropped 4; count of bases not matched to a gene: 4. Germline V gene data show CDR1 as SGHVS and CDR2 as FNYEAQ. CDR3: CASSRLAGAADTQYF. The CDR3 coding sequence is TGTGCCAGCAGCCGACTAGCGGGGGCCGCAGATACGCAGTATTTT.